Listed below are T cell receptor beta chains from one sample, sequenced in a study of control samples from healthy donors and cancer patients. Data came from immunoSEQ multiplex PCR; TCRdb stores just in-frame clones and leaves some out. The data contain roughly 100,000 clones, under 95% of them singletons. The sample taken for sequencing was blood. Receptors were obtained from a young woman in good health. Both conserved end residues are part of each CDR3. Clone size is given for some rows only: seen once, a few or many times, or a class if the clone is expanded.

clone size,V gene,J gene,CDR3 protein
.,TRBV2,TRBJ1-5,CASSAPWLDSNQPQHF
.,TRBV3-1/TRBV3-2,TRBJ1-2,CASSQDHDSIYGYTF
few,TRBV2,TRBJ1-2,CASSEGKQGGSYGYTF
.,TRBV10-3,TRBJ1-6,CAISAGYNSPLHF
.,TRBV11-2,TRBJ1-2,CASSLARGRDGYTF
.,TRBV7-2,TRBJ2-3,CASSRGLAGGPFLNTQYF
.,TRBV24-1,TRBJ1-4,CATANTDSPKGNEKLFF
.,TRBV7-9,TRBJ2-1,CASSTRQDNSYNEQFF
.,TRBV13,TRBJ2-3,CASGRRTSGLDTQYF
once,TRBV6-1,TRBJ2-7,CASSALSPWTGGFYEQYF
.,TRBV5-4,TRBJ1-4,CASSLDGTGRKLFF
.,TRBV11-3,TRBJ2-2,CASSLSLSSTRSGELFF
.,TRBV9,TRBJ2-3,CASSVGVLASTDTQYF
.,TRBV10-3,TRBJ1-6,CAISLTGGSPSPLHF
.,TRBV5-5,TRBJ2-7,CASSRTVSYEQYF
.,TRBV4-1,TRBJ2-5,CASSQEVSILETQYF
.,TRBV5-1,TRBJ2-7,CASSFNPGNYEQYF
.,TRBV3-1/TRBV3-2,TRBJ2-1,CASSQDRTSGPGVGEQFF
.,TRBV6-4,TRBJ2-3,CASSDGTGADTQYF
.,TRBV6-2/TRBV6-3,TRBJ2-1,CASRYPHTRRSYNEQFF
.,TRBV9,TRBJ1-2,CASSEGLFDGYTF
.,TRBV27,TRBJ2-1,CASSLWGDSRFSSYNEQFF
.,TRBV5-6,TRBJ1-5,CASSLTGRSNQPQHF
once,TRBV6-2/TRBV6-3,TRBJ2-7,CASSYTRGPSYEQYF
.,TRBV19,TRBJ2-1,CASSITGVTDEQFF
.,TRBV5-1,TRBJ1-6,CASSFRGSYNSPLHF
.,TRBV20-1,TRBJ2-1,CSARAPSEQFF
.,TRBV6-1,TRBJ2-7,CASSEGLDNTYEQYF
.,TRBV7-8,TRBJ1-2,CASSLVVWDSNYGYTF
.,TRBV7-9,TRBJ1-2,CASSITTGYGYTF
.,TRBV19,TRBJ2-3,CASTPRTSGGGYTQYF
.,TRBV27,TRBJ1-5,CASSLESQGGQPQHF
.,TRBV11-2,TRBJ1-4,CASSTYGKPRVMEKLFF
.,TRBV19,TRBJ1-1,CASSRGQLEAFF
.,TRBV10-2,TRBJ2-7,CASSGPQGLAYEQYF